The entry below gives a single T cell receptor beta chain sequence along with its context. This specimen belongs to a study of T cells after yellow fever vaccination. Notes on the study in general: For sorted memory subsets on day 0, almost all vaccine-responding clonotypes were undetectable. Booster sampling recovered most clones from primary vaccination (96% CD4, roughly 88% CD8).

Each CDR3 protein is one row after TCRdb ran MiXCR on the 5' RACE reads. The profile shows 20,000 to 30,000 distinct CDR3 sequences, 4% to 5% of them singletons. The V gene's germline CDR1 is SEHNR and CDR2 FQNEAQ (reference sequence). The CDR3 has 14 amino acids. V dropped 6 bases and J dropped 5 bases, with 14 bases sitting between them. The rearrangement links TRBV7-9 to TRBJ1-5, with D possibly being TRBD1 (6 bases). The source of this sequence is a man aged 18 to 30 who received the YFV17D yellow fever vaccine. Material: PBMCs, either bulk or a sorted T-cell subset (CD4+, CD8+, memory, or dextramer-sorted; not recorded which), obtained on the day of the yellow fever booster vaccination. This chain's CDR3 is CASRAEGEYQPQHF. For the CDR3, the DNA is TGTGCCAGCAGAGCGGAGGGGGAGTATCAGCCCCAGCATTTT.